These 5 T cell receptor beta chains came from one sample sequenced in a study of shared clonotypes between healthy human individuals. Assay: immunoSEQ multiplex PCR; the TCRdb copy retains only in-frame clones and omits some. The sample shows more than 150,000 clones, roughly 70% of them seen only once. Material for sequencing was memory CD4+ T cells sorted from blood. Subset reported: CD45RA-negative fraction. All receptors derive from a man aged 25 to 45 in good health.

This clone was recorded only once. The V call is TRBV28, the J call TRBJ1-1; 7 bases agree with TRBD1. The CDR3 spans 14 residues. CDR1 MDHEN and CDR2 SYDVKM come from the germline V gene. V was clipped by 6 bases and J by 4 bases; unmatched bases: 8. CDR3 sequence reads: CASSPRQGFTEAFF. The CDR3 DNA reads as TGTGCCAGCAGCCCACGACAGGGTTTCACTGAAGCTTTCTTT.

V usage is TRBV4-2 and J usage is TRBJ2-7, with 9 nucleotides matching TRBD1. V lost 5 bases and J lost 7; bases outside the gene matches: 12. Germline V gene sequence: CDR1 LGHNA, CDR2 YNFKEQ. There are 15 residues in the CDR3. This chain's CDR3 is CASSSAGTGHLEQYF. CDR3 coding DNA: TGTGCCAGCAGCTCAGCCGGGACAGGGCACCTGGAGCAGTACTTC.

This clone was picked up a small number of times. V usage is TRBV5-1 and J usage is TRBJ1-2; D is ambiguous. The CDR3 runs to 13 residues. Germline lookup yields CDR1 SGHRS and CDR2 YFSETQ. The ends were cut back, 0 bases at V and 3 bases at J, with 6 bases in the middle. Here the CDR3 reads CASSLDGYYGYTF. For the CDR3, the DNA is TGCGCCAGCAGCTTGGACGGATACTATGGCTACACCTTC.

This chain connects TRBV18 to TRBJ1-2; 8 bases agree with TRBD1. The V segment lost 5 bases and the J segment 4 bases; nucleotides outside the gene matches: 3. CDR1 KGHSH and CDR2 LQKENI come from the germline V gene. CDR3 length: 13 residues. In DNA form, the CDR3 reads TGTGCCAGCTCATCGGGACAGGTCTATGGCTACACCTTC. Amino acids: CASSSGQVYGYTF.

This sequence joins TRBV18 and TRBJ1-5; D may be TRBD1 (5 bases). The CDR3 spans 15 residues. Trimming pared 6 bases from V and 6 bases from J, leaving 18 bases between. CDR1 and CDR2 (germline): KGHSH, LQKENI. In nucleotides, the CDR3 is TGTGCCAGCTCGGCAGGGAGTGTTGGGTCTCAGCCCCAGCATTTT. Translating it yields CASSAGSVGSQPQHF.